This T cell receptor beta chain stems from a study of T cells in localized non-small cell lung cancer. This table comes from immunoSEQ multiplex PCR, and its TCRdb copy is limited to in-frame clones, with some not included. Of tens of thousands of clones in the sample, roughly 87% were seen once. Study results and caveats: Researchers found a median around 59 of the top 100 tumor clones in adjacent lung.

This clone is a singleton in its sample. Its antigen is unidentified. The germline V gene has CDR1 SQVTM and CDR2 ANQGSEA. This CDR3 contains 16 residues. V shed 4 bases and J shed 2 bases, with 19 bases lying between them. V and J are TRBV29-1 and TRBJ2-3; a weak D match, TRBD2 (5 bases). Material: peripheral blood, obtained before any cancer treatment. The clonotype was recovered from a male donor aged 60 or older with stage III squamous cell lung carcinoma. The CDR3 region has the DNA TGCAGCGTTGCAATCCCTCGCGCCCGGGACACAGATACGCAGTATTTT. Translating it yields CSVAIPRARDTDTQYF.